This T cell receptor (beta chain) emerged from a study of cytomegalovirus exposure and HLA in healthy donors. Study information: The approximately 120 validation repertoires, a later analysis reported, used the same platform as the 550 to 800 first-cohort repertoires. General study points: CMV antigen specificity was confirmed in vitro for three CMV-associated chains.

Points on this clone: The antigen is undetermined.

Some clones are missing from TCRdb's copy, which holds only in-frame ones; the method was immunoSEQ multiplex PCR. In the table there are 150,000 or so clones, roughly 84% of which are singletons. The sequence came from a human donor in good health. The sequenced material came from PBMCs.

CDR3 residues: CASSLKGLAAYEQYF. CDR3 sequence (DNA): TGTGCCAGTAGCCTAAAGGGACTAGCAGCCTACGAGCAGTACTTC. V is TRBV19 and J is TRBJ2-7; 9 bases agree with TRBD2. Trimming took 6 bases from V and 2 from J; bases not matched to a gene: 8. The CDR3 consists of 15 residues. Germline CDR1 reads LNHDA; CDR2 reads SQIVND (reference sequence).